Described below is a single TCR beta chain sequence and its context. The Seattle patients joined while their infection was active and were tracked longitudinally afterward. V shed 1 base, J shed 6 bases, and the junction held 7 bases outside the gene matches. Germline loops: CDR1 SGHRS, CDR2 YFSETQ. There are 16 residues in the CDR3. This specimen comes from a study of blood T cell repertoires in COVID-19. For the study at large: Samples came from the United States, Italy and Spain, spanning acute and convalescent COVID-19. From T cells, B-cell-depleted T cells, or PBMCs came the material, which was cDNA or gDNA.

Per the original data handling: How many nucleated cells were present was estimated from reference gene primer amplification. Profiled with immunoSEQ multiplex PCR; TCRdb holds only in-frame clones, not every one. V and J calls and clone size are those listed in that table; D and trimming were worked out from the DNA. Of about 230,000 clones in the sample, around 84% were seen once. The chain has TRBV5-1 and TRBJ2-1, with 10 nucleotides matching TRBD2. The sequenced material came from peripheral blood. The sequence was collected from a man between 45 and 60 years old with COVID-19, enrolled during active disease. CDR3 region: CASSLSLAGVSNEQFF. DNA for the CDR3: TGCGCCAGCAGCTTGAGTCTAGCGGGAGTCTCCAATGAGCAGTTCTTC.